Below, one T cell receptor (beta chain) is given with its context. This sample is part of a study of blood T cell repertoires in COVID-19. Here immunoSEQ multiplex PCR was the method, and the copy in TCRdb shows in-frame clones only, minus some. The data contain about 87,000 clones, approximately 83% of them singletons. V dropped 1 base and J dropped 0 bases, with 17 bases sitting between them. There are 18 residues in the CDR3. The TCR originated in a woman in her seventies with acute or convalescent COVID-19. This chain joins TRBV5-3 and TRBJ1-5; no clear D. TRBV5-3 is an ORF, and what it does is uncertain. Specimen: peripheral blood. The chain's CDR3 is CARSLIRTGYYSNQPQHF. DNA of the CDR3: TGTGCCAGAAGCTTGATAAGGACGGGGTACTATAGCAATCAGCCCCAGCATTTT.